These 7 T cell receptor beta chains were sequenced from one sample in a study of shared clonotypes between healthy human individuals. Only in-frame clones appear in the TCRdb table, and some are missing; sequencing was by immunoSEQ multiplex PCR. The sample carries millions of clones, more than 90% recorded once. Source material: naive CD4+ T cells sorted from blood. The sample's subset: CD45RA+ positively selected. All receptors derive from a man aged 18 to 29 in good health.

V and J are TRBV14 and TRBJ1-4; D remains unclear. V was shortened by 4 bases and J by 5 bases, with 14 bases between the two germline ends. This CDR3 is built from 15 residues. From germline, CDR1 is SGHDN and CDR2 FVKESK. CDR3 nucleotides: TGTGCCAGCAGCCCCCGGCAGGCCACGAATGAAAAACTGTTTTTT. Amino acids: CASSPRQATNEKLFF.

This chain uses TRBV19 with TRBJ1-6; D not certain. V lost 5 bases and J 0 bases, leaving 11 bases between the germline ends. The germline gives CDR1 LNHDA, CDR2 SQIVND (reference sequence). The CDR3 extends over 16 amino acids. The CDR3 DNA follows: TGTGCCAGTAGTCTAGCAGGAGACTCCTATAATTCACCCCTCCACTTT. It yields the protein CASSLAGDSYNSPLHF.

The chain links TRBV5-6 to TRBJ1-5; D is uncertain. Germline V gene data show CDR1 as SGHDT and CDR2 as YYEEEE. V dropped 5 bases and J dropped 0 bases, with 18 bases sitting between them. This CDR3 spans 17 amino acids. The CDR3 sequence: CASRPTPRMYSNQPQHF. For the CDR3, the DNA is TGTGCCAGCAGACCTACCCCTCGGATGTATAGCAATCAGCCCCAGCATTTT.

The count of this clone is one. The rearrangement joins TRBV10-3 to TRBJ2-3; D is possibly TRBD2 (5 bases). The CDR3 consists of 15 residues. The germline V gene encodes CDR1 ENHRY and CDR2 SYGVKD. V lost 6 bases, J lost 6 bases, and 19 bases lay in between. The CDR3 reads CAIRTGLTSGDTQYF. Here the CDR3 DNA reads TGTGCCATCAGGACCGGGCTCACCTCGGGGGATACGCAGTATTTT.

The J gene is TRBJ1-4, the V gene TRBV7-2; D might be TRBD1 (6 bases). The CDR3 loop spans 15 amino acids. Trimming cost V 1 base and J 5 bases, with 11 bases left between them. The germline CDR1 and CDR2 sequences are SGHTA and FQGNSA. The CDR3 coding sequence is TGTGCCAGCAGCTTAGTCAGGGGCCGGAATGAAAAACTGTTTTTT. Protein product: CASSLVRGRNEKLFF.

With regard to this clone: The junction does not match germline at one end; this may be a read error. The J gene is TRBJ2-5, the V gene TRBV7-2; D is perhaps TRBD1 or TRBD2 (5 bases each). The CDR3 has 12 amino acids. Germline CDR1 reads SGHTA; CDR2 reads FQGNSA. CDR3 sequence reads: CASSLASGTPDF. In nucleotides, the CDR3 is TGTGCCAGCAGCTTAGCATCCGGGACCCCCGACTTC. The whole variable domain, remainder taken from reference TRBV7-2 and TRBJ2-5, is GAGVSQSPSNKVTEKGKDVELRCDPISGHTALYWYRQSLGQGLEFLIYFQGNSAPDKSGLPSDRFSAERTGGSVSTLTIQRTQQEDSAVYLCASSLASGTPDFGPGTRLLVL.

This chain uses TRBV18 with TRBJ1-1, with unresolved D. From germline, CDR1 is KGHSH and CDR2 LQKENI. The V and J ends lost 3 bases and 4 bases respectively, with 9 bases between them. The CDR3 extends over 13 amino acids. CDR3 sequence (DNA): TGTGCCAGCTCACCGGGTAGGACCACTGAAGCTTTCTTT. Protein sequence: CASSPGRTTEAFF.